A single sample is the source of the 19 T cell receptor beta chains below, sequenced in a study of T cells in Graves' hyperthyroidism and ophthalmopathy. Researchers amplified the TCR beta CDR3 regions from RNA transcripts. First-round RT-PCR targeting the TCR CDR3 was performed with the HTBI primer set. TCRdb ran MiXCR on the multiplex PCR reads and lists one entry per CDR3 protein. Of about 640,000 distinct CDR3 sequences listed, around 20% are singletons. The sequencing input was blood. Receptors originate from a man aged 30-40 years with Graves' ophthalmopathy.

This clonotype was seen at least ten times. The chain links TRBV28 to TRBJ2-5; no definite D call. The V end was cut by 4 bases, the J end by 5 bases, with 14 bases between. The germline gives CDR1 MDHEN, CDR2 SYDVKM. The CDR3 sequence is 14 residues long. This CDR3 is CASSSPPSSETQYF. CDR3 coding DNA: TGTGCCAGCAGTTCCCCTCCATCGTCTGAGACCCAGTACTTC.

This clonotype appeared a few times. CDR3: CATSVGTGVTDTQYF. For the CDR3, the DNA is TGTGCCACCTCAGTCGGTACAGGGGTGACAGATACGCAGTATTTT. The chain combines TRBV6-1 with TRBJ2-3, with 7 bases matching TRBD1. The CDR3 has 15 residues. Germline values: CDR1 MNHNS, CDR2 SASEGT. Germline trimming cut 10 bases from V and 3 bases from J; bases unmatched to any gene: 13.

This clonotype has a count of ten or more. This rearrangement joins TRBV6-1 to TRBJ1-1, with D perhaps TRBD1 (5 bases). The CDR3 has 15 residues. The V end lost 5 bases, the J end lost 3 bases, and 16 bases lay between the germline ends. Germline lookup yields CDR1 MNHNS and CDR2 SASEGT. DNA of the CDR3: TGTGCCAGCAGTCTAACCAGGGTCAGCGACACTGAAGCTTTCTTT. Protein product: CASSLTRVSDTEAFF.

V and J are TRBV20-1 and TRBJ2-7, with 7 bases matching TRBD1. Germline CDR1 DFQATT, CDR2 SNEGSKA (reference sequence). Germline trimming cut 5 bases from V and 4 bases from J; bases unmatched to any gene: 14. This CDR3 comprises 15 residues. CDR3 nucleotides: TGCAGTGCTCATTCTAGACAGGGTTCTGTGTACGAGCAGTACTTC. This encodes CSAHSRQGSVYEQYF.

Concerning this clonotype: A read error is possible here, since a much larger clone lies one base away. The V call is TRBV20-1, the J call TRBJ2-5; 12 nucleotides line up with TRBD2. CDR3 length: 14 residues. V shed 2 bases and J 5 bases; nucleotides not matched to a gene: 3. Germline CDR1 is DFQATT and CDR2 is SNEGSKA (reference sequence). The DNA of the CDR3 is TGCAGTGCTAGAAGACTAGCGGGAGTCGAGACCCAGTACTTC. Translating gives CSARRLAGVETQYF.

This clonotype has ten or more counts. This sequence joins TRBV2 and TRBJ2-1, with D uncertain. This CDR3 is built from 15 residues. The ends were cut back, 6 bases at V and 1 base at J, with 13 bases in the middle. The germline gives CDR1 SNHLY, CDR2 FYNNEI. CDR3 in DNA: TGTGCCAGCAGCTCTCTATTACTGTCCTACAATGAGCAGTTCTTC. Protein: CASSSLLLSYNEQFF.

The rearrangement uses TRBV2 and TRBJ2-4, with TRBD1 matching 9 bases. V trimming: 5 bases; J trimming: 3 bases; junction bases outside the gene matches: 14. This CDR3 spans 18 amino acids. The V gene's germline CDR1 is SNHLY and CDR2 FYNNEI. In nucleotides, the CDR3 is TGTGCCAGCAGTTCGAGGACAGGGGCAGAACCCAACAAAAACATTCAGTACTTC. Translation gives CASSSRTGAEPNKNIQYF.

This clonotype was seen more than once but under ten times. Here the CDR3 DNA reads TGTGCCAGCAGTTACTCAGGGGGACTAGCGGGAGGGTCCGGGGAGCTGTTTTTT. Its translation: CASSYSGGLAGGSGELFF. The V and J genes are TRBV6-5 and TRBJ2-2, with 16 bases matching TRBD2. With 0 bases clipped from V and 6 bases from J, the junction kept 4 bases outside the gene matches. The CDR3 totals 18 residues. Germline-derived CDR1 and CDR2 are MNHEY and SVGAGI.

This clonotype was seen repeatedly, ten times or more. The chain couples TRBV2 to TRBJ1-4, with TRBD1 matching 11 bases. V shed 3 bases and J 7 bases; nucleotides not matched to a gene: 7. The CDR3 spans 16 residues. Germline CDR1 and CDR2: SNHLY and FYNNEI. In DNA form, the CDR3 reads TGTGCCAGCAGTGATGGCCTCGGACAGGGGGCTGAAAAACTGTTTTTT. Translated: CASSDGLGQGAEKLFF.

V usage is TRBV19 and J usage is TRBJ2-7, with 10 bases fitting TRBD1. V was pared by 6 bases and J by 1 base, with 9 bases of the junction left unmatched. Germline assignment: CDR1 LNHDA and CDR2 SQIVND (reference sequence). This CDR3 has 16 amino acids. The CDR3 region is CASSGVGTGVSYEQYF. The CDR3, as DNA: TGTGCCAGTAGCGGAGTTGGGACAGGGGTTTCCTACGAGCAGTACTTC. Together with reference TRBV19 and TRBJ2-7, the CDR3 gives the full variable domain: DGGITQSPKYLFRKEGQNVTLSCEQNLNHDAMYWYRQDPGQGLRLIYYSQIVNDFQKGDIAEGYSVSREKKESFPLTVTSAQKNPTAFYLCASSGVGTGVSYEQYFGPGTRLTVT.

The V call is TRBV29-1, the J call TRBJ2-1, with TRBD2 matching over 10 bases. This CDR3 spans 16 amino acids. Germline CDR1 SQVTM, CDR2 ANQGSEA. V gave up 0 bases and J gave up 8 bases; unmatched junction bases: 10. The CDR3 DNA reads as TGCAGCGTTGAAGATCGGGCTAGCGGGAGTTTCGATGAGCAGTTCTTC. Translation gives CSVEDRASGSFDEQFF.

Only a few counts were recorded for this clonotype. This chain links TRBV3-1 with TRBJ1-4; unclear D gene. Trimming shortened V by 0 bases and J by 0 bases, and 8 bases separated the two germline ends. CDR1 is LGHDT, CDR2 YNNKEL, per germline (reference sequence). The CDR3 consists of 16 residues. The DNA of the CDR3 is TGTGCCAGCAGCCAAGATCCTGCCACAACTAATGAAAAACTGTTTTTT. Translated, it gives CASSQDPATTNEKLFF. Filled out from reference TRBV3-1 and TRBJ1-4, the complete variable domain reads DTAVSQTPKYLVTQMGNDKSIKCEQNLGHDTMYWYKQDSKKFLKIMFSYNNKELIINETVPNRFSPKSPDKAHLNLHINSLELGDSAVYFCASSQDPATTNEKLFFGSGTQLSVL.

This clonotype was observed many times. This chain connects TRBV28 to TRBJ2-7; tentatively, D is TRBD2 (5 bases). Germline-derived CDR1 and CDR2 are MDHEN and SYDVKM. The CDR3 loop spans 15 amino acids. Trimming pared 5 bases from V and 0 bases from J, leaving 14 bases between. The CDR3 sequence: CASSPLALSSYEQYF. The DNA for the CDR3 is TGTGCCAGCAGTCCTCTAGCTTTAAGCTCCTACGAGCAGTACTTC. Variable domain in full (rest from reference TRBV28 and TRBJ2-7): DVKVTQSSRYLVKRTGEKVFLECVQDMDHENMFWYRQDPGLGLRLIYFSYDVKMKEKGDIPEGYSVSREKKERFSLILESASTNQTSMYLCASSPLALSSYEQYFGPGTRLTVT.

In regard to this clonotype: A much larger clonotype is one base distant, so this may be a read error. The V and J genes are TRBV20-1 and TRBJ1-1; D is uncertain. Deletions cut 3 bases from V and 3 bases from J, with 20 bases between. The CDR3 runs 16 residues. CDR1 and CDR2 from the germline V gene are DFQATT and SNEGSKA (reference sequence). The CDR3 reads CSARRTSGTRYTEAFF. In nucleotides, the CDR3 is TGCAGTGCTAGGCGGACGTCGGGCACGAGGTACACTGAAGCTTTCTTT.

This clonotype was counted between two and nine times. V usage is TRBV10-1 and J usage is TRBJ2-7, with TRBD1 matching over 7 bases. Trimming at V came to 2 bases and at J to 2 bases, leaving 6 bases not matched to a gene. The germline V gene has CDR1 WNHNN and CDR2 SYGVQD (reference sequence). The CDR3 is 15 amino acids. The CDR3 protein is CASSEAPGTAYEQYF. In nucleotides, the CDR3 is TGCGCCAGCAGTGAGGCCCCCGGGACAGCCTACGAGCAGTACTTC.

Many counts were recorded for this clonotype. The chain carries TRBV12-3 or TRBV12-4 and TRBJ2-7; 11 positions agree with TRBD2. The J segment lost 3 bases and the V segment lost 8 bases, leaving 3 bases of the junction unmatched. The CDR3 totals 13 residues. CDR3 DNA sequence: TGTGCCAGCCGGACTAGCGGGTACTACGAGCAGTACTTC. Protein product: CASRTSGYYEQYF.

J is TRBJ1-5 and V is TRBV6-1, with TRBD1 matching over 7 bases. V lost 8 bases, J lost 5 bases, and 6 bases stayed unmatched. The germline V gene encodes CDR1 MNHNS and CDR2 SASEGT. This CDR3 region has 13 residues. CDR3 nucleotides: TGTGCCAGCGAGGGGGCCCTGGATCAGCCCCAGCATTTT. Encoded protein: CASEGALDQPQHF.

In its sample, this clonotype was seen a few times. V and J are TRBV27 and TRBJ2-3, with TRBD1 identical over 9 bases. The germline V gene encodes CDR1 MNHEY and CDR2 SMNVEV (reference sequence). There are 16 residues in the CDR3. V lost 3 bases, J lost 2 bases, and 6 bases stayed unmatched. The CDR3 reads CASSFRGQGNTDTQYF. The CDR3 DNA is TGTGCCAGCAGTTTCCGAGGACAGGGGAACACAGATACGCAGTATTTT.

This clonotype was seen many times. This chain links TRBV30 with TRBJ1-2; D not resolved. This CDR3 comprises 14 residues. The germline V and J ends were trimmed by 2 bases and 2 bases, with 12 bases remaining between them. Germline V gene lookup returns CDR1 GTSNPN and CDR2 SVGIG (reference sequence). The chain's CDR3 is CAWSIGTPNYGYTF. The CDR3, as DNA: TGTGCCTGGAGTATCGGTACTCCAAACTATGGCTACACCTTC.